The sequence of this TCR beta chain was determined in a study of vaccination and CD4 T cells after COVID-19. Study context: The convalescent population consisted of six males and four females, two of whom were of Hispanic ethnicity.

Whole-study results and caveats: In convalescent patients, a median about 86% of post-vaccine SARS-CoV-2-reactive clones appeared only after vaccination. Spike mono-reactivity applied to 304 of 307 vaccine-specific clones detected in convalescent patients.

Treatment defined: approximately 11-day PBMC culture with coronavirus spike peptide pools or control peptides (ViraFEST assay). Gathered ahead of the COVID-19 pandemic (2011-2018) were the CD4+ T cells of the unexposed donor. ViraFEST grew antigen-specific T cells using peptide pools, then sequenced TCRs. CDR1 and CDR2 (germline): MNHNS, SASEGT. The V end lost 8 bases, the J end lost 0 bases, and 8 bases lay between the germline ends. CDR3 length equals 12 residues. The Oncomine TCR Beta short-read assay was applied to DNA of cultured CD4+ T cells. One entry per CDR3 protein, called by TCRdb with MiXCR from the PCR reads. This sample has about 6,600 distinct CDR3 sequences, with almost 30% found just once. Note on this clonotype: Its antigen is undetermined.

Material: CD4+ T cells from blood, cultured in vitro. V is TRBV6-1 and J is TRBJ2-7, with D possibly matching TRBD2 (5 bases). This sequence originates from a human donor in good health. CDR3 DNA: TGTGCCAGCTCCGGGAACTCCTACGAGCAGTACTTC. Translating it yields CASSGNSYEQYF.